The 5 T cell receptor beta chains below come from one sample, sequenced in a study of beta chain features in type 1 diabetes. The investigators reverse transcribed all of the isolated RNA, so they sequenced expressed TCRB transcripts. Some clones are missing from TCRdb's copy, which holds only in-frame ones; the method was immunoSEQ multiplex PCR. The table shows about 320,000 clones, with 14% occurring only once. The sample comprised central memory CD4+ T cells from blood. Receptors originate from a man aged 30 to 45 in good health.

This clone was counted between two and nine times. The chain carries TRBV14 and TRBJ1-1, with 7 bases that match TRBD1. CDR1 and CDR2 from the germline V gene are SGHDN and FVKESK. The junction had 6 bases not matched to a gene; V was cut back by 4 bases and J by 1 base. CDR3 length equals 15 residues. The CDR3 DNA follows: TGTGCCAGCAGCCGCCGGCGACAGGGGAACACTGAAGCTTTCTTT. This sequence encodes CASSRRRQGNTEAFF.

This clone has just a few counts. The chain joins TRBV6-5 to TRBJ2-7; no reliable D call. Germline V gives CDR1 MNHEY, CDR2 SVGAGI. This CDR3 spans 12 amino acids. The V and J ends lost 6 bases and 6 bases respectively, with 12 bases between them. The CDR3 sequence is CASSPTSAEQYF. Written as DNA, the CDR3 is TGTGCCAGCAGCCCTACAAGCGCCGAGCAGTACTTC.

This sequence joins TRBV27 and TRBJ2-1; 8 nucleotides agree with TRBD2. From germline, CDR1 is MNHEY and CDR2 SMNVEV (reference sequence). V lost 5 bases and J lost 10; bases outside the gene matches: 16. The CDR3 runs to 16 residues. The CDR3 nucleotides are TGTGCCAGCAGTCCCTTAGCGGGAAGCCACCTGAGAGAGCAGTTCTTC. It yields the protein CASSPLAGSHLREQFF.

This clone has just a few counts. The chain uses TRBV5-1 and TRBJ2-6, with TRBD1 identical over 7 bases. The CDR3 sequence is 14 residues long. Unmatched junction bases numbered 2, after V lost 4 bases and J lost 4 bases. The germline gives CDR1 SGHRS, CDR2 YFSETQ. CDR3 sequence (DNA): TGCGCCAGCAGCACGGGACAGGGGGCCAACGTCCTGACTTTC. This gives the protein CASSTGQGANVLTF.

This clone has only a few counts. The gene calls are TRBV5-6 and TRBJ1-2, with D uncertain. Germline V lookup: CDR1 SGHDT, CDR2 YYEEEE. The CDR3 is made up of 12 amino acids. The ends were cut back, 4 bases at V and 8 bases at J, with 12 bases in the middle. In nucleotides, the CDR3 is TGTGCCAGCAGCCTCCCCATAGGGGGCTACACCTTC. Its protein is CASSLPIGGYTF.